These T cell receptor beta chains were read from a single sample in a study of blood T cell repertoires in COVID-19. Profiled with immunoSEQ multiplex PCR; TCRdb holds only in-frame clones, not every one. The data contain 200,000 to 250,000 clones, 86% of them singletons. The sequenced material came from PBMCs or T cells enriched from blood (not recorded which). The source is a woman aged 45-65 years in a cohort exposed to, infected with or recovered from COVID-19 (not recorded which). CDR3s include the opening cysteine and the closing phenylalanine or tryptophan. Not every row has a clone size; where given, it reads once, few, many or a size class.

14 . TRBV7-2 CASSRQRAGDTQYF
13 . TRBV6-5 CASGDRVSYEQYF
15 . TRBV28 CASSPARRGAYGYTF
15 . TRBV29-1 CSVVIAGGPTDTQYF
18 . TRBV3-1/TRBV3-2 CASSSRSLRQGTGETQYF
15 . TRBV7-9 CASSPNVRTNNEQFF
16 few TRBV7-2 CASSLSGTTSNQPQHF
18 once TRBV7-2 CASSLASGPSSGANVLTF
17 . TRBV11-2 CASSSRTGVWETGELFF
18 . TRBV12-5 CASGLVRSGESAGNTIYF
14 . TRBV6-1 CASSGGVTRNTIYF
13 once TRBV30 CAWGLQGFQPQHF
16 once TRBV24-1 CATSDRQGPEGETQYF
15 . TRBV15 CAASLDRGQDQPQHF
14 . TRBV27 CASSRPGTRTEAFF
16 . TRBV30 CAWSVRNTGRGTEAFF
14 . TRBV7-2 CASSLSYRNTEAFF
16 . TRBV5-1 CASSPLAGGITDTQYF
14 few TRBV6-5 CASGRRSLNEKLFF
14 . TRBV18 CASSRGGANYGYTF
16 . TRBV3-1/TRBV3-2 CASSQVVGLGSNEQFF
13 . TRBV12-3/TRBV12-4 CASSSQGSDGYTF
15 . TRBV7-2 CASSGQGGTYNEQFF
17 . TRBV5-6 CASSLFFRGVNTGELFF
16 . TRBV19 CASRAGTGGLNTEAFF
12 . TRBV19 CASSPTGYEQYF
14 . TRBV5-6 CASSLDAGRSGYTF
15 . TRBV6-5 CASSPKQTGRNEQYF
14 . TRBV11-2 CASSFGQGWEKLFF
14 . TRBV7-3 CASSLTPKAGEQFF
14 . TRBV7-3 CASSSSGGPYEQYF
14 . TRBV19 CASTRWDLNTEAFF
16 medium-sized TRBV4-2 CASSPRTSGDTGELFF
14 . TRBV11-3 CASSGQGASDTQYF
13 few TRBV30 CAWGRQGRQPQHF
15 . TRBV30 CAWSAIQGMNTEAFF
13 . TRBV12-3/TRBV12-4 CASSGQGRAEAFF
11 . TRBV20-1 CSVGGTDTQYF
15 . TRBV7-2 CASSPRTGGSYEQYF
14 . TRBV27 CASRSAGDYNEQFF
17 few TRBV5-1 CASKTGQGLLDTGELFF
14 . TRBV18 CASSPEGQGSGYTF
14 . TRBV10-3 CAISPGTGEETQYF
14 . TRBV6-2/TRBV6-3 CASSYPREPQTQYF
16 . TRBV2 CASSWTGGPEGYGYTF
12 . TRBV28 CASNTWQGEAFF
12 . TRBV23-1 CASSQTGGPQHF